Given below is one T cell receptor (beta chain) in context. This clonotype occurred a few times. The antigen it recognizes is unknown. No much larger clone exists at a distance of one base, and base qualities are not known. The data are from a study of patients and donors after allogeneic stem cell transplantation (dated by TCRdb to the early 2020s). The library relied on RT-PCR. For sequencing, a NextSeq 550 was employed. The raw public data were reprocessed by TCRdb itself: fastp quality trimming at Q25, MiXCR clonotype calling, in-frame beta chains only. Identical CDR3 proteins give one entry, which carries the most common genes and DNA. Within this sample are hundreds of thousands of distinct CDR3 sequences, with roughly 14% of them counted one time only. The ten top clones hold roughly 10% of the sample. From the cysteine through the phenylalanine, the CDR3 covers 14 amino acids. Only the CDR3 DNA stays, 42 bases, in frame from base 1. The germline ends are 13 bases apart after V is trimmed by 4 bases and J by 4 bases. Per the germline V gene, MGHDK is the CDR1 and SYGVNS is the CDR2.

The chain is encoded by TRBV25-1 joined to TRBJ1-2, and the D gene may be TRBD1, 5 bases matching. This TCR derives from a human donor who was either an allogeneic HSCT recipient or a stem cell or donor lymphocyte infusion donor (not recorded which). It is not recorded whose cells these are; they may come from a transplant donor. The sequenced sample consisted of blood, either unsorted or a sorted T cell fraction (not recorded which). The CDR3 here reads CASSGGNRGYGYTF. The bases are TGTGCCAGCAGTGGGGGGAACAGAGGCTATGGCTACACCTTC.